Listed below are T cell receptor beta chains from one sample, sequenced in a study of a mutant IDH1 vaccine in newly diagnosed glioma. Their specific antigens are unknown. Clones were sequenced by immunoSEQ multiplex PCR, and TCRdb holds only the in-frame ones, with some missing. This sample yields tens of thousands of clones, of which around 87% are seen a single time; roughly 2% belongs to the top ten. This specimen was PBMCs, taken from a glioma patient whose treatment included an IDH1 peptide vaccine. These receptors were collected from a man aged 30 to 45 with glioma. The CDR3 runs from the conserved cysteine through the conserved F or W. Clone size appears in some rows only: once, few, many, or a class for an expanded clone.

TRBV2 | - | CASKGGVNYGYTF
TRBV11-2 | - | CASSLEGRDTDTQYF
TRBV27 | - | CASSSSRRGLRPNYEQYF
TRBV27 | - | CASSTKTGFNEQYF
TRBV15 | few | CATSRGGNTEAFF
TRBV11-2 | - | CASSPRVIGNTIYF
TRBV28 | - | CASSIDRGPSYEQYF
TRBV6-1 | few | CASEGRGNMDEQFF
TRBV28 | - | CASSLQGAGTEAFF
TRBV14 | few | CASSRSGAANTEAFF
TRBV6-5 | - | CASSRTDYEQYF
TRBV7-6 | - | CASSLAGGKGGEKLFF
TRBV27 | - | CASGEGRNTEAFF
TRBV10-3 | - | CAISVGGDEQFF
TRBV5-1 | - | CASARGQENEKLFF
TRBV11-1 | - | CASSAFFHSGALDEQFF
TRBV4-2 | - | CASSQEEGLGTEAFF
TRBV4-2 | many | CASSQLNQPQHF
TRBV18 | once | CASSPPGTEAFF
TRBV30 | once | CACQLTGGFYEQYF
TRBV6-5 | - | CASSRTGAVFAFF
TRBV30 | few | CAWPTVPEAFF
TRBV10-3 | - | CAISDLGGPRATDTQYF